This T cell receptor beta chain was sequenced during a study of blood T cells in healthy people across ages. Overall study findings and caveats: Changes in expanded clonotypes were possibly confounded, as the CMV status of donors was unknown. Conclusively comparing naive with antigen-experienced cells was impossible with unsorted PBMCs. Per million T cells, the diversity of TCR beta decreased roughly linearly as age advanced.

CDR1 is MDHEN and CDR2 is SYDVKM in the germline V gene. The CDR3 loop spans 15 amino acids. Donor samples were obtained from healthy Caucasian individuals from Russia, aged about 6 to 90. Primers used in a second PCR of about 7 to 11 cycles were a sample-barcoded 5' primer and a J-beta primer mix. TCRdb reprocessed the 5' RACE reads with MiXCR, giving one entry per CDR3 protein. The sample has about 1.5 million distinct CDR3 sequences; approximately 43% are singletons. On this clonotype itself: Its target is not known. One junction end disagrees with the germline gene, perhaps due to a read error.

The genes are TRBV28 and TRBJ1-1, with unresolved D. The TCR sequence derives from a woman between 18 and 29 years old in good health. The material sequenced was blood. CDR3 residues: CACSLSRIGNTEAFF. The CDR3 bases are TGTGCCTGCAGTTTATCCCGGATTGGGAACACTGAAGCTTTCTTT.